The clone carrying this T cell receptor beta chain has just a few counts. Original methodology: Reference gene primers were amplified, and this amplification served to estimate nucleated cell counts. Measured with immunoSEQ multiplex PCR; TCRdb has only the in-frame clones, and not every one. Clone size and the V and J calls come from that table; the DNA yielded D and trimming. The table records over 200,000 clones, 80% to 95% of them present only once. Patients from Seattle were sampled longitudinally, starting during active infection. The data originate from a study of blood T cell repertoires in COVID-19. Study as a whole: Acute and convalescent COVID-19 specimens originated in the United States, Italy and Spain. Nucleic acid was either cDNA or gDNA, and it came from T cells, B-cell-depleted T cells, or PBMCs.

The V end lost 6 bases, the J end lost 7 bases, and 21 bases lay between the germline ends. The CDR3 has 16 residues. Germline CDR1 and CDR2: SNHLY and FYNNEI. The receptor was derived from a man aged 60 to 69 with COVID-19, enrolled during active disease. The specimen was peripheral blood. The rearrangement uses TRBV2 and TRBJ1-4; D is uncertain. CDR3 residues: CASRTTLGVGSEKLFF. The CDR3 DNA reads as TGTGCCAGCAGGACAACCCTTGGGGTGGGGAGTGAAAAACTGTTTTTT.